The next 23 T cell receptor beta chains were all read from a single sample in a study of radiation and T cells in renal cell carcinoma. The table came from immunoSEQ multiplex PCR; TCRdb's copy has only in-frame clones and leaves some out. The sample includes approximately 16,000 clones, roughly 60% of them seen just once. Described treatment: treatment-naive control, cytoreductive nephrectomy. The specimen was tumor tissue, collected from a patient whose treatment was nephrectomy without radiotherapy. Every receptor here comes from a man aged 40-55 years with renal cell carcinoma.

This clone is classed as medium-sized. The chain recombines TRBV5-1 with TRBJ1-4; 8 nucleotides match TRBD1. Germline CDR1 is SGHRS and CDR2 is YFSETQ. The V gene end was trimmed by 0 bases and the J gene end by 4 bases; junction bases not matched to a gene: 2. The CDR3 loop spans 15 amino acids. CDR3 in DNA: TGCGCCAGCAGCTTGGCGGACAGGGTTAATGAAAAACTGTTTTTT. It is translated as CASSLADRVNEKLFF.

A few counts support this clone. The chain links TRBV19 to TRBJ2-3, with a possible D match to TRBD1 (5 bases). The germline V and J ends were trimmed by 2 bases and 4 bases, with 16 bases remaining between them. There are 16 residues in the CDR3. CDR1 and CDR2 from the germline V gene are LNHDA and SQIVND (reference sequence). The CDR3: CASSIRAALGPDTQYF. For the CDR3, the DNA is TGTGCCAGTAGTATACGAGCCGCCCTGGGGCCAGATACGCAGTATTTT.

This chain joins TRBV4-2 and TRBJ2-5; 11 bases fit TRBD2. The V gene's germline CDR1 is LGHNA and CDR2 YNFKEQ. Losses at the gene ends were 6 bases for V and 0 bases for J; bases not matched to a gene: 3. The CDR3 spans 15 residues. CDR3 amino acids: CASRSSGRYQETQYF. CDR3 DNA: TGTGCCAGCAGATCTAGCGGGAGGTACCAAGAGACCCAGTACTTC.

V is TRBV5-6 and J is TRBJ1-3, with D perhaps matching TRBD1 (5 bases). Per germline, CDR1 SGHDT and CDR2 YYEEEE. Trimming left V 1 base short and J 4 bases short, with 9 bases between. CDR3 length: 14 amino acids. CDR3 protein: CASSLLGQGNTIYF. CDR3 in DNA: TGTGCCAGCAGCTTGTTGGGGCAAGGAAACACCATATATTTT. Looking up the rest from reference TRBV5-6 and TRBJ1-3 gives the full variable domain: DAGVTQSPTHLIKTRGQQVTLRCSPKSGHDTVSWYQQALGQGPQFIFQYYEEEERQRGNFPDRFSGHQFPNYSSELNVNALLLGDSALYLCASSLLGQGNTIYFGEGSWLTVV.

J is TRBJ1-5 and V is TRBV5-8; 7 bases are a match to TRBD1. Germline CDR1 SGHTS, CDR2 YDEGEE. The V gene end was trimmed by 3 bases and the J gene end by 6 bases; junction bases not matched to a gene: 6. The CDR3 has 14 amino acids. This chain's CDR3 is CASSSGTEGQPQHF. The CDR3 nucleotides are TGTGCCAGCAGCTCTGGGACAGAGGGTCAGCCCCAGCATTTT.

This clone qualifies as medium-sized (0.01 to 0.1%). V and J are TRBV28 and TRBJ2-7, with a tentative D call TRBD2 (5 bases). Trimming removed 8 bases at V and 0 bases at J, with 14 bases between. Per germline, CDR1 MDHEN and CDR2 SYDVKM. The CDR3 contains 14 residues. The CDR3 region is CASLGGGASYEQYF. CDR3 bases: TGTGCCAGCCTCGGTGGAGGTGCCTCCTACGAGCAGTACTTC.

The table lists this clone with a count of one. The chain has TRBV19 and TRBJ2-1; 7 positions match TRBD2. The germline gives CDR1 LNHDA, CDR2 SQIVND (reference sequence). The CDR3 loop spans 14 amino acids. Trimming removed 1 base from V and 15 bases from J; junction bases left unmatched: 12. In nucleotides, the CDR3 is TGTGCCAGTAGTATAGGCGGCGGGGGTGAGGATCGGTTCTTC. Protein product: CASSIGGGGEDRFF.

V is TRBV2 and J is TRBJ1-6, with 9 bases that match TRBD1. The J segment lost 9 bases and the V segment lost 6 bases, leaving 9 bases of the junction unmatched. This CDR3 contains 15 residues. Germline values: CDR1 SNHLY, CDR2 FYNNEI. The CDR3 protein is CASRPGQGGISPLHF. CDR3 sequence (DNA): TGTGCCAGCAGGCCGGGACAGGGAGGCATTTCACCCCTCCACTTT.

Points on this clone: The germline gene is not matched at one end of the junction; a read error may be the cause. The gene calls are TRBV30 and TRBJ1-1; D call uncertain. Germline CDR1 is GTSNPN and CDR2 is SVGIG (reference sequence). The CDR3 spans 12 residues. In DNA, the CDR3 is TGTGCCGTACACCATCGGAGGGCCCTTTTGCTCTTT. Translated, it gives CAVHHRRALLLF.

This clone has only one observation. V gene TRBV5-6 combines with J gene TRBJ2-2; 7 bases are shared with TRBD2. Looked up from germline, CDR1 is SGHDT and CDR2 is YYEEEE. CDR3 length: 15 amino acids. V shed 2 bases, J shed 6 bases, and the junction held 7 bases outside the gene matches. DNA for the CDR3: TGTGCCAGCAGCTTTGGGAGGGGCATGGCCGGGGAGCTGTTTTTT. Amino acid sequence: CASSFGRGMAGELFF.

This clone counts as medium-sized. The chain has TRBV6-1 and TRBJ2-7, with D perhaps matching TRBD1 (5 bases). There are 13 residues in the CDR3. V was clipped by 7 bases and J by 5 bases, with 15 bases between them. CDR1 and CDR2 from the germline V gene are MNHNS and SASEGT. For the CDR3, the DNA is TGTGCCAGCATCGGGCCAGGGATGAACGAGCAGTACTTC. Its translation: CASIGPGMNEQYF.

The CDR3 protein is CASSWWDSFYEQYF. The CDR3 DNA reads as TGTGCCAGCAGCTGGTGGGACAGTTTCTACGAGCAGTACTTC. The chain links TRBV5-5 to TRBJ2-7; 7 nucleotides line up with TRBD1. J gave up 3 bases and V 3 bases, and 6 bases lay outside the gene matches. The germline CDR1 and CDR2 sequences are SGHKS and YYEKEE (reference sequence). This CDR3 has 14 residues.

J is TRBJ2-1 and V is TRBV2, with 8 nucleotides matching TRBD1. The CDR3 has 15 residues. Germline loops: CDR1 SNHLY, CDR2 FYNNEI. J gave up 3 bases and V 6 bases, and 7 bases lay outside the gene matches. For the CDR3, the DNA is TGTGCCAGCAGCTATGACAGGGGTGGCTACAATGAGCAGTTCTTC. Protein: CASSYDRGGYNEQFF.

V is TRBV4-1 and J is TRBJ2-3; 9 bases match TRBD2. CDR3 length equals 16 residues. Germline trimming cut 1 base from V and 2 bases from J; bases unmatched to any gene: 4. In germline, CDR1 is MGHRA, CDR2 YSYEKL. The CDR3 reads CASSQASGVTTDTQYF. Written as DNA, the CDR3 is TGCGCCAGCAGCCAAGCTAGCGGGGTAACCACAGATACGCAGTATTTT.

This clone was counted a few times. J is TRBJ1-1 and V is TRBV30; D perhaps matches TRBD1 (6 bases). Per germline, CDR1 GTSNPN and CDR2 SVGIG (reference sequence). V gave up 0 bases and J gave up 5 bases, with 10 bases separating them. The CDR3 contains 13 residues. This chain's CDR3 is CAWSVRGSTEAFF. CDR3 nucleotides: TGTGCCTGGAGTGTCAGGGGTAGTACTGAAGCTTTCTTT.

This clone was observed a few times. The chain has TRBV2 and TRBJ1-5; 9 bases align to TRBD1. CDR3 length: 12 residues. The V gene end was trimmed by 10 bases and the J gene end by 6 bases; junction bases not matched to a gene: 4. Germline lookup yields CDR1 SNHLY and CDR2 FYNNEI. The CDR3 loop reads CATGTGSQPQHF. In DNA form, the CDR3 reads TGTGCCACCGGGACAGGGAGTCAGCCCCAGCATTTT.

A few counts support this clone. J is TRBJ1-2 and V is TRBV7-2; TRBD1 agrees at 11 bases. This CDR3 is built from 15 residues. Germline lookup yields CDR1 SGHTA and CDR2 FQGNSA. With V trimmed by 3 bases and J by 4 bases, 4 bases remained unmatched. The CDR3 DNA reads TGTGCCAGCAGCTTCGGGACAGGGGGTTCCTATGGCTACACCTTC. It yields the protein CASSFGTGGSYGYTF.

The sample holds a few counts of this clone. The rearrangement joins TRBV4-3 to TRBJ2-5; no clear D. The CDR3 consists of 13 residues. Germline assignment: CDR1 LGHNA and CDR2 YSLEER. V lost 0 bases to trimming and J lost 5 bases, with 7 bases between them. Here the CDR3 reads CASSQEGWETQYF. The CDR3 DNA reads as TGCGCCAGCAGCCAAGAAGGATGGGAGACCCAGTACTTC.

The chain has TRBV9 and TRBJ2-3; 16 nucleotides match TRBD2. Losses at the gene ends were 3 bases for V and 2 bases for J; bases not matched to a gene: 6. Germline lookup yields CDR1 SGDLS and CDR2 YYNGEE. CDR3 size: 18 residues. For the CDR3, the DNA is TGTGCCAGCAGCGAGGGACTAGCGGGGGGGACGACCACAGATACGCAGTATTTT. This encodes CASSEGLAGGTTTDTQYF.

The rearrangement joins TRBV27 to TRBJ1-6; unclear D gene. The CDR3 spans 16 residues. Germline V gene data show CDR1 as MNHEY and CDR2 as SMNVEV (reference sequence). V was cut by 0 bases and J by 9 bases, with 15 bases left in between. The CDR3 spells CASSLSDAEYGSPLHF. The CDR3 region has the DNA TGTGCCAGCAGTTTATCCGACGCGGAGTACGGTTCACCCCTCCACTTT.

The rearrangement links TRBV18 to TRBJ2-7; TRBD1 agrees at 10 bases. V trimming: 5 bases; J trimming: 3 bases; junction bases outside the gene matches: 4. This CDR3 has 14 residues. Germline lookup yields CDR1 KGHSH and CDR2 LQKENI. CDR3: CASSETGGGYEQYF. Here the CDR3 DNA reads TGTGCCAGCTCAGAGACAGGGGGCGGCTACGAGCAGTACTTC.

This clone was recorded a few times. The chain recombines TRBV5-4 with TRBJ2-2; 9 bases fit TRBD1. This CDR3 has 15 residues. Germline-derived CDR1 and CDR2 are SGHNT and YYREEE (reference sequence). J lost 6 bases, V lost 4 bases, and 7 bases had no gene match. Here the CDR3 DNA reads TGTGCCAGCAGCCCCGGACAGGGGCCGTCCGGGGAGCTGTTTTTT. This translates into CASSPGQGPSGELFF.

The rearrangement uses TRBV5-1 and TRBJ1-2; D ambiguous. Trimming stripped 4 bases from V and 4 bases from J, with 14 bases between. The CDR3 extends over 14 amino acids. Germline CDR1 is SGHRS and CDR2 is YFSETQ. CDR3 residues: CASSPRNEFYGYTF. CDR3 coding DNA: TGCGCCAGCAGCCCTCGAAACGAGTTCTATGGCTACACCTTC.